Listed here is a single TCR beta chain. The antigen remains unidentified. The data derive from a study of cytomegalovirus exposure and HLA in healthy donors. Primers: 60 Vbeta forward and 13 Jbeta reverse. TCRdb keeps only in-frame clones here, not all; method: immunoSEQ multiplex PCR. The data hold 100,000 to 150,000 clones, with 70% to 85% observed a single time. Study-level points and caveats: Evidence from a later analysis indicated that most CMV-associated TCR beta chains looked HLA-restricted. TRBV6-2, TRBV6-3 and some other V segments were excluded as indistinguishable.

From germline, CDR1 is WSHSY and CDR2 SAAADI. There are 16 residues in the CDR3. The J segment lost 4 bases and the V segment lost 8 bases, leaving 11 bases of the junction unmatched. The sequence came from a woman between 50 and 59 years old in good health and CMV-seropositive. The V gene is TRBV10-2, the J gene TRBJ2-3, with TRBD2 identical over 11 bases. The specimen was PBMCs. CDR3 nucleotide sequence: TGCGCCAGCCGACTAGCGGGGTCCTCCAGCCCAGATACGCAGTATTTT. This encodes CASRLAGSSSPDTQYF.